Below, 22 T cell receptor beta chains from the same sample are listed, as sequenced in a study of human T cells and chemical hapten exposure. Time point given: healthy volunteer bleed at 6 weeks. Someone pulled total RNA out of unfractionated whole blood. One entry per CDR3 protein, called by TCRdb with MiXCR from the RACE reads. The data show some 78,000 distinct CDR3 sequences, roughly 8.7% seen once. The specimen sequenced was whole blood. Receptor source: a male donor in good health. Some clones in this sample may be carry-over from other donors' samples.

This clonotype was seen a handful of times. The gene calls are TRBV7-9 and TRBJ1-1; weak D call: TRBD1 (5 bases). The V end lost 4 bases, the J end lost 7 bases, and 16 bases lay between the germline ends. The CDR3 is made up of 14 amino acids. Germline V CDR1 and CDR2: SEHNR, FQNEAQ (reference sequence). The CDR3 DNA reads TGTGCCAGCAGCTCGGGCGGGGCTGGATTTGAAGCTTTCTTT. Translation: CASSSGGAGFEAFF.

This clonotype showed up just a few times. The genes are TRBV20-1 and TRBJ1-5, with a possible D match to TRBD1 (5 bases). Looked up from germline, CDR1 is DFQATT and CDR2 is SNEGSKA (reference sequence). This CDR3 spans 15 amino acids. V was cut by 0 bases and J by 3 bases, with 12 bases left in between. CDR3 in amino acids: CSARDQQGPNQPQHF. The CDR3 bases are TGCAGTGCTAGAGATCAGCAGGGCCCCAATCAGCCCCAGCATTTT.

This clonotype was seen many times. The CDR3 sequence: CATSRVDYPQETQYF. The CDR3 nucleotides read TGTGCCACCAGCAGAGTGGACTACCCCCAAGAGACCCAGTACTTC. The chain uses TRBV15 and TRBJ2-5; maybe TRBD2 (6 bases). The CDR3 is 15 residues long. Trimming left V 1 base short and J 1 base short, with 10 bases between. Germline V lookup: CDR1 LNHNV, CDR2 YYDKDF (reference sequence).

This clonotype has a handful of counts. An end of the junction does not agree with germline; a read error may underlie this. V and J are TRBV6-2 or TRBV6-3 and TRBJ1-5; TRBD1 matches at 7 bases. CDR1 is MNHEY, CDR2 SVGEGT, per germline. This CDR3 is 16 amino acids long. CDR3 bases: TGTGCCAGCAGTACCCCTCCCGACAGGGACAATCGGCCCCAGCATTTT. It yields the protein CASSTPPDRDNRPQHF.

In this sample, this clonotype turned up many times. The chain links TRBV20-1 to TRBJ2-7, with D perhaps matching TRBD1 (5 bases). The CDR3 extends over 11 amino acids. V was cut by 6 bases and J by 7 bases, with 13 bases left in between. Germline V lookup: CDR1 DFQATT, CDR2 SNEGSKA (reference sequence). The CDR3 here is CSAKGLREQYF. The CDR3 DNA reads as TGCAGTGCGAAGGGGTTGCGAGAGCAGTACTTC.

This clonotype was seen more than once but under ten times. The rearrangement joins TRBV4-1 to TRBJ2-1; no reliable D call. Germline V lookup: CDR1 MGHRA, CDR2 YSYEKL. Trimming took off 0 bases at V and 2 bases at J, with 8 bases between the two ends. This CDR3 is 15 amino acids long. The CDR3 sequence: CASSQESAAYNEQFF. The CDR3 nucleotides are TGCGCCAGCAGCCAAGAATCGGCTGCCTACAATGAGCAGTTCTTC.

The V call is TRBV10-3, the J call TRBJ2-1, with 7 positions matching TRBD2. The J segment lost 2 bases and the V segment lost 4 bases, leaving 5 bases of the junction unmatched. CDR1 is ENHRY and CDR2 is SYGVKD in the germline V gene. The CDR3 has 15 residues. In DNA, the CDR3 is TGTGCCATCAGTGGAGGGGCGGGAGCCTACAATGAGCAGTTCTTC. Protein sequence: CAISGGAGAYNEQFF.

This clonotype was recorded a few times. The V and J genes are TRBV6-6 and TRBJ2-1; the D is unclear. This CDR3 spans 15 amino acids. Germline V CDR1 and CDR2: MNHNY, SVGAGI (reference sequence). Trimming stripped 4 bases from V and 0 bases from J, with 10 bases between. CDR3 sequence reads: CASSLEAASYNEQFF. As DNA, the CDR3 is TGTGCCAGCAGTTTAGAAGCCGCCTCCTACAATGAGCAGTTCTTC.

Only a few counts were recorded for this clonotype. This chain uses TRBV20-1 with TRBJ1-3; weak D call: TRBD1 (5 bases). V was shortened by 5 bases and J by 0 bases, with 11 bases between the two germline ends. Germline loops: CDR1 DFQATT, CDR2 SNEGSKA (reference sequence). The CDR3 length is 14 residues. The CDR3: CSARRGVSGNTIYF. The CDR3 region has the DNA TGCAGTGCTCGCCGGGGGGTCTCTGGAAACACCATATATTTT.

The CDR3 reads CASSLSKGAITEAFF. The CDR3 nucleotides read TGTGCCAGCAGTTTATCGAAGGGGGCTATCACTGAAGCTTTCTTT. The gene calls are TRBV27 and TRBJ1-1; 7 bases align to TRBD1. This CDR3 has 15 amino acids. The V gene's germline CDR1 is MNHEY and CDR2 SMNVEV (reference sequence). V was clipped by 0 bases and J by 4 bases; unmatched bases: 5.

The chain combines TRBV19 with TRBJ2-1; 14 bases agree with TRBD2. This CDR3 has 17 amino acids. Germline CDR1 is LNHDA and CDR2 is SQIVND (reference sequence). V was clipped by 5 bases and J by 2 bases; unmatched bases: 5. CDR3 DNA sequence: TGTGCCAGTAGTCCCGGGACTAGCGGGAGCCCCTACAATGAGCAGTTCTTC. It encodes CASSPGTSGSPYNEQFF.

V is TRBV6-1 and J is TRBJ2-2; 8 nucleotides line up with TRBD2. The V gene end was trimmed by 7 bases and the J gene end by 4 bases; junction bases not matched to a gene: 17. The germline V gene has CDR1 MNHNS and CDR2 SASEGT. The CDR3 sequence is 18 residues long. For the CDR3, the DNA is TGTGCCAGCATGGGGCCCCCGAGGGCGGGAGGCGTCACCGGGGAGCTGTTTTTT. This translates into CASMGPPRAGGVTGELFF.

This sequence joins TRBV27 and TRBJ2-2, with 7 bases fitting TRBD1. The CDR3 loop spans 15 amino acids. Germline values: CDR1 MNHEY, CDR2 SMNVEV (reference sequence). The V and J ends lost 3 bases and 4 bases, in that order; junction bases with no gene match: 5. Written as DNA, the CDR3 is TGTGCCAGCAGTTTTAAAGGGGGCGGCACCGGGGAGCTGTTTTTT. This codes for CASSFKGGGTGELFF.

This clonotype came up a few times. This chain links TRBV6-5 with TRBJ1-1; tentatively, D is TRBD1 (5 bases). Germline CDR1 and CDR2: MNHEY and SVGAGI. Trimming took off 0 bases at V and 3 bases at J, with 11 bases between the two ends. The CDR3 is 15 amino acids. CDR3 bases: TGTGCCAGCAGTTACTCGATACGGGGGTACACTGAAGCTTTCTTT. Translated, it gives CASSYSIRGYTEAFF.

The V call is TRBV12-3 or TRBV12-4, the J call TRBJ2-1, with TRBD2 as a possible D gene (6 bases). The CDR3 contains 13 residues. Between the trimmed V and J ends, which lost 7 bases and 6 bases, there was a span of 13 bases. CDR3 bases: TGTGCCAGCACCTCCGTGGAGGGCAATGAGCAGTTCTTC. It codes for CASTSVEGNEQFF.

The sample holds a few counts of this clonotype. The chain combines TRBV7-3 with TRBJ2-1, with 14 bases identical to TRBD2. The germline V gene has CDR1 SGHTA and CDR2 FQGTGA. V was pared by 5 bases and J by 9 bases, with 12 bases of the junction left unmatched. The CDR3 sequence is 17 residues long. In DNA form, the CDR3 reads TGTGCCAGCAGCCCGACTAGCGGGGGGGCAGGGTCGGGTGAGCAGTTCTTC. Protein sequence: CASSPTSGGAGSGEQFF.

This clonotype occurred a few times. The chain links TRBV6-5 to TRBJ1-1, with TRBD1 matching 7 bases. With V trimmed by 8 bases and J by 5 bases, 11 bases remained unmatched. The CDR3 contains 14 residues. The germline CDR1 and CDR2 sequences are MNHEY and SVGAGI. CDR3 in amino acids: CASASRGARTEAFF. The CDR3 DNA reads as TGTGCCAGCGCCAGCAGGGGGGCTAGGACTGAAGCTTTCTTT.

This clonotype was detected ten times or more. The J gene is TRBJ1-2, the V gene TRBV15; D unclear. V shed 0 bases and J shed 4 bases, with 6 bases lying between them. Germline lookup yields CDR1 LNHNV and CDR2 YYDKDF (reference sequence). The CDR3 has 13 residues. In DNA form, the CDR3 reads TGTGCCACCAGCAGAGATCAGGCCTATGGCTACACCTTC. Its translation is CATSRDQAYGYTF.

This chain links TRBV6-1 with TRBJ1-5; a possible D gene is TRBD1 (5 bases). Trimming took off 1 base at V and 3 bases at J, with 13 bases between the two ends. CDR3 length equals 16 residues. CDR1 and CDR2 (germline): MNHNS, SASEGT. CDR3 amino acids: CASSEGWGGINQPQHF. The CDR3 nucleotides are TGTGCCAGCAGTGAAGGGTGGGGCGGAATCAATCAGCCCCAGCATTTT.

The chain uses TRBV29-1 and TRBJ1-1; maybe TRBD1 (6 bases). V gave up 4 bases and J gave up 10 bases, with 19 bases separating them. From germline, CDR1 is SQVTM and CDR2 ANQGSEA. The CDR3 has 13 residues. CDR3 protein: CSVVLRQAGGAFF. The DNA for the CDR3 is TGCAGCGTTGTATTGCGACAGGCTGGCGGAGCTTTCTTT.

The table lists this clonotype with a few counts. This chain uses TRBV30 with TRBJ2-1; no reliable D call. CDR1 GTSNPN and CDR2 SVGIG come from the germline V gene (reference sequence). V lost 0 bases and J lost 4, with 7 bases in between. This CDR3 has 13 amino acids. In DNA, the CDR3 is TGTGCCTGGAGTGTAGGGTCGTACAATGAGCAGTTCTTC. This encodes CAWSVGSYNEQFF.

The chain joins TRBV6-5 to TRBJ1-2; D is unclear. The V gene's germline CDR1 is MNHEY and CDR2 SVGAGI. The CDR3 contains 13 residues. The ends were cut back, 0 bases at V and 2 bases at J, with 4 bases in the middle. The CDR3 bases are TGTGCCAGCAGTTACTCGAGCAACTATGGCTACACCTTC. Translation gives CASSYSSNYGYTF.